Each of the 21 T cell receptor beta chains below was sequenced from the same sample in a study of early T cells in non-severe SARS-CoV-2 infection. TCRdb redid the calling of the 5' RACE reads with MiXCR, one entry per CDR3 protein. The sample includes 45,000 to 50,000 distinct CDR3 sequences, 6% to 8% of them seen just once. The starting material was whole blood, obtained at baseline. The source is an adult who was a healthcare worker with PCR-confirmed SARS-CoV-2 infection or an uninfected control (not recorded which).

This clonotype has only a few counts. CDR3 bases: TGCGCCAGCAGCCCCGGGACAGGGGGCGCAGATACGCAGTATTTT. It yields the protein CASSPGTGGADTQYF. The gene calls are TRBV5-1 and TRBJ2-3; 12 bases fit TRBD1. CDR3 length equals 15 residues. The V segment lost 4 bases and the J segment 4 bases; nucleotides outside the gene matches: 4. Germline V lookup: CDR1 SGHRS, CDR2 YFSETQ.

The sample holds many counts of this clonotype. This chain uses TRBV28 with TRBJ1-1; TRBD1 aligns across 9 bases. J lost 3 bases, V lost 2 bases, and 7 bases had no gene match. The CDR3 totals 16 residues. In germline, CDR1 is MDHEN, CDR2 SYDVKM. As DNA, the CDR3 is TGTGCCAGCAGTTTAGAACAGGGGGCTGAAGACACTGAAGCTTTCTTT. This codes for CASSLEQGAEDTEAFF. Full variable domain (rest looked up from reference TRBV28 and TRBJ1-1): DVKVTQSSRYLVKRTGEKVFLECVQDMDHENMFWYRQDPGLGLRLIYFSYDVKMKEKGDIPEGYSVSREKKERFSLILESASTNQTSMYLCASSLEQGAEDTEAFFGQGTRLTVV.

This clonotype was counted at least ten times. The chain is built from TRBV9 and TRBJ2-1, with 7 nucleotides matching TRBD2. This CDR3 is 15 amino acids long. Germline assignment: CDR1 SGDLS and CDR2 YYNGEE. The V and J ends lost 4 bases and 7 bases, in that order; junction bases with no gene match: 11. The CDR3 DNA reads as TGTGCCAGCAGCCTTTTTGGGGGAGCGGGAAATGAGCAGTTCTTC. This sequence encodes CASSLFGGAGNEQFF.

There are many counts of this clonotype. The CDR3 DNA follows: TGCAGCGGAGACACAGGGGGAACCGGGGAGCTGTTTTTT. Its translation is CSGDTGGTGELFF. The chain carries TRBV29-1 and TRBJ2-2; 8 nucleotides line up with TRBD1. From germline, CDR1 is SQVTM and CDR2 ANQGSEA. This CDR3 has 13 amino acids. Trimming took 7 bases from V and 5 from J; bases not matched to a gene: 6.

The CDR3 nucleotides read TGCGCCAGCCACATGGGGGACTTCCAAGAGACCCAGTACTTC. It translates to CASHMGDFQETQYF. This sequence joins TRBV5-1 and TRBJ2-5; D possibly corresponds to TRBD2 (6 bases). V was shortened by 7 bases and J by 1 base, with 14 bases between the two germline ends. CDR1 is SGHRS and CDR2 is YFSETQ in the germline V gene. CDR3 length: 14 residues.

In its sample, this clonotype was seen many times. The chain is built from TRBV19 and TRBJ2-7; 7 positions match TRBD2. Losses at the gene ends were 10 bases for V and 6 bases for J; bases not matched to a gene: 12. The CDR3 is made up of 13 amino acids. The germline V gene has CDR1 LNHDA and CDR2 SQIVND (reference sequence). CDR3 residues: CATATSNSREQYF. DNA of the CDR3: TGTGCCACCGCGACTAGCAATAGTCGCGAGCAGTACTTC.

This clonotype has a count of ten or more. The gene calls are TRBV25-1 and TRBJ2-5; 7 nucleotides line up with TRBD2. Trimming removed 7 bases from V and 5 bases from J; junction bases left unmatched: 10. Germline V lookup: CDR1 MGHDK, CDR2 SYGVNS. This CDR3 contains 14 residues. CDR3 nucleotide sequence: TGTGCCAGCACCACCCGCGGCGGGAGTGAGACCCAGTACTTC. Translated: CASTTRGGSETQYF.

The chain joins TRBV20-1 to TRBJ2-1; no firm D call. The CDR3 length is 12 residues. V was shortened by 1 base and J by 5 bases, with 6 bases between the two germline ends. CDR1 DFQATT and CDR2 SNEGSKA come from the germline V gene (reference sequence). For the CDR3, the DNA is TGCAGTGCTAGAGGCCTGAACAATGAGCAGTTCTTC. Translated, it gives CSARGLNNEQFF.

The rearrangement joins TRBV5-6 to TRBJ2-3; 10 bases agree with TRBD2. The CDR3 is 16 amino acids. The V gene's germline CDR1 is SGHDT and CDR2 YYEEEE. V lost 3 bases, J lost 4 bases, and 8 bases stayed unmatched. Written as DNA, the CDR3 is TGTGCCAGCAGCTCCCTAGCGGGAGTGAGGGCAGATACGCAGTATTTT. This sequence encodes CASSSLAGVRADTQYF.

The rearrangement uses TRBV5-1 and TRBJ2-7; 10 bases align to TRBD2. The CDR3 is made up of 16 amino acids. The V segment lost 4 bases and the J segment 1 base; nucleotides outside the gene matches: 8. Looked up from germline, CDR1 is SGHRS and CDR2 is YFSETQ. In nucleotides, the CDR3 is TGCGCCAGCAGCCACAAAGGACTAGCGGTGTCCTACGAGCAGTACTTC. Translated, it gives CASSHKGLAVSYEQYF.

This clonotype was seen only a few times. The chain uses TRBV7-6 and TRBJ2-1; 11 bases are a match to TRBD2. Germline V gene sequence: CDR1 SGHVS, CDR2 FNYEAQ. The CDR3 is 15 residues long. Trimming removed 5 bases from V and 6 bases from J; junction bases left unmatched: 6. This chain's CDR3 is CASSPGLAVLNEQFF. CDR3 nucleotide sequence: TGTGCCAGCAGCCCGGGACTAGCGGTACTCAATGAGCAGTTCTTC.

This clonotype showed up many times. This rearrangement joins TRBV27 to TRBJ2-7; D might be TRBD2 (6 bases). The CDR3 length is 14 residues. The V end was cut by 5 bases, the J end by 7 bases, with 18 bases between. Per germline, CDR1 MNHEY and CDR2 SMNVEV (reference sequence). The CDR3 coding sequence is TGTGCCAGCAGTCCGGGACTTTTTACGGGGGAGCAGTACTTC. This sequence encodes CASSPGLFTGEQYF.

This clonotype has only a few counts. The genes are TRBV28 and TRBJ2-7; 8 nucleotides match TRBD2. There are 14 residues in the CDR3. Looked up from germline, CDR1 is MDHEN and CDR2 is SYDVKM. J was trimmed by 7 bases and V by 6 bases; bases with no gene match: 11. The CDR3, as DNA: TGTGCCAGCAGCTTAGGTAGACGGGAGGGAGAGCAGTACTTC. This codes for CASSLGRREGEQYF.

In this sample, this clonotype turned up many times. The gene calls are TRBV10-3 and TRBJ2-5; TRBD1 matches at 10 bases. CDR1 and CDR2 (germline): ENHRY, SYGVKD. This CDR3 spans 14 amino acids. The V segment lost 5 bases and the J segment 5 bases; nucleotides outside the gene matches: 5. CDR3 coding DNA: TGTGCCATCAGTCACGGGACAGGGGTCGAGACCCAGTACTTC. Translating it yields CAISHGTGVETQYF.

This chain's CDR3 is CASSPWDRGAAEAFF. CDR3 nucleotides: TGTGCCAGCAGCCCTTGGGACAGGGGGGCCGCTGAAGCTTTCTTT. The genes are TRBV3-1 and TRBJ1-1; 11 nucleotides line up with TRBD1. The CDR3 is made up of 15 amino acids. With 4 bases clipped from V and 6 bases from J, the junction kept 7 bases outside the gene matches. Per the germline V gene, CDR1 is LGHDT and CDR2 is YNNKEL (reference sequence).

The chain combines TRBV19 with TRBJ2-6; either TRBD1 or TRBD2 may fit D (5 bases each). The V end was cut by 9 bases, the J end by 0 bases, with 21 bases between. Germline V CDR1 and CDR2: LNHDA, SQIVND (reference sequence). The CDR3 runs to 18 residues. The chain's CDR3 is CASISNRDQVSGANVLTF. In DNA form, the CDR3 reads TGTGCCAGCATATCGAACCGGGACCAAGTCTCTGGGGCCAACGTCCTGACTTTC.

This clonotype was seen a few times. V gene TRBV7-9 combines with J gene TRBJ1-3; D gene ambiguous. V gave up 7 bases and J gave up 3 bases, with 4 bases separating them. This CDR3 is built from 11 residues. The germline V gene has CDR1 SEHNR and CDR2 FQNEAQ (reference sequence). The CDR3 spells CASKSGNTIYF. As DNA, the CDR3 is TGTGCCAGCAAGAGTGGAAACACCATATATTTT.

Ten or more counts support this clonotype. A junction boundary mismatches the germline segment, possibly from a read error. Written as DNA, the CDR3 is TGCGCCAGCAGCCAAGAGGTAGCGGCGTACAATGAGCAGATCTTC. This gives the protein CASSQEVAAYNEQIF. J is TRBJ2-1 and V is TRBV4-3; TRBD2 is a possible D gene (6 bases). CDR1 and CDR2 (germline): LGHNA, YSLEER. The CDR3 has 15 amino acids.

This clonotype has a count of ten or more. The CDR3 DNA is TGTGCCAGCAGTTACGTAACGAACACCGGGGAGCTGTTTTTT. The encoded protein is CASSYVTNTGELFF. The chain couples TRBV6-5 to TRBJ2-2, with D uncertain. CDR1 is MNHEY, CDR2 SVGAGI, per germline. V was cut by 2 bases and J by 0 bases, with 4 bases left in between. This CDR3 has 14 amino acids.

The chain has TRBV5-6 and TRBJ1-1, with D perhaps matching TRBD1 (6 bases). The CDR3 has 13 residues. V was pared by 4 bases and J by 5 bases, with 12 bases between. CDR1 is SGHDT and CDR2 is YYEEEE in the germline V gene. The CDR3 region has the DNA TGTGCCAGCAGCCCCACAGGGAGGACTGAAGCTTTCTTT. It is translated as CASSPTGRTEAFF.

This clonotype was counted many times. The chain is built from TRBV4-1 and TRBJ2-2; D may be TRBD2 (6 bases). CDR1 and CDR2 (germline): MGHRA, YSYEKL. V lost 5 bases to trimming and J lost 5 bases, with 21 bases between them. The CDR3 has 17 residues. In DNA, the CDR3 is TGCGCCAGCAGCGAAATGCCGAGGCTAGCGAGAACCGGGGAGCTGTTTTTT. This encodes CASSEMPRLARTGELFF.